This T cell receptor beta chain is drawn from a study of T cell changes during pregnancy in multiple sclerosis. This clone appeared a single time. Libraries were prepared by immunoSEQ multiplex PCR; TCRdb keeps only in-frame clonotypes and omits some of them. The top ten hold approximately 0.85% of the sample, which has 50,000 to 65,000 clones, about 91% seen once. This receptor was taken from a female donor with multiple sclerosis, enrolled in a pregnancy study. The sequenced sample was peripheral blood, obtained in the first trimester of pregnancy.

The CDR3 region has the DNA TGCAGCGTTGAATCCGGGTTGGGCACCGGGGAGCTGTTTTTT. Protein sequence: CSVESGLGTGELFF. The J gene is TRBJ2-2, the V gene TRBV29-1; D is undetermined. This CDR3 has 14 residues. Between the trimmed V and J ends, which lost 2 bases and 4 bases, there was a span of 11 bases. Germline CDR1 is SQVTM and CDR2 is ANQGSEA.